The present T cell receptor beta chain was sequenced within a study of blood T cells in healthy people across ages (dated by TCRdb to between 2014 and 2017). Concerning the study at large: In model experiments, template switching captured about one uniquely barcoded TCR beta cDNA molecule for every two T cells. Age-related changes in TCR beta repertoire diversity were measured in the study by deep sequencing normalized with unique cDNA molecular identifiers. Two additional independent replicas of 1 million unique cDNA reads from the same blood draw were analyzed for two donors (one aged 18 to 30 and one aged 80 or older). To avoid experimental bias, donors of different ages were spread randomly across the sequencing lanes. Four age groups were formed from the donors: young (average about 15 years), middle-aged (around 41), aged (under 70) and long-lived (approximately 78).

This clonotype has only one observation. There is no known antigen for this receptor. Base qualities were left out, and no much larger clone turns up one base away. To prepare the library, 5' RACE was applied. The listed sequencing device is Illumina HiSeq 2500. A second 7 to 11 cycle PCR used a sample-barcoded 5' primer and a J-beta primer mix. A template-switch 5' adaptor carrying 12 random nucleotides introduced a unique molecular identifier onto each TCR beta cDNA molecule. Each sample yielded at least 3 million CDR3-containing paired-end reads. All of the RNA was converted into first-strand cDNA using the Mint cDNA synthesis kit, with a TRBC-specific oligonucleotide serving as the primer. Following uracil-DNA glycosylase treatment, all cDNA underwent a first 18-cycle PCR with the universal primers M1SS and BC2_uni_R. In the authors' own workflow: Each sample was normalized by randomly selecting 1 million high-quality reads, each carrying a distinct molecular identifier. Instead of being binned into consensus sequences, reads that shared molecular identifiers were thrown out. MiTCR, run with a Q25 quality threshold and the strictest error-elimination algorithm, handled CDR3 identification, clonotype clustering and error correction. Lower-bound total TCR beta diversity was estimated with a nonparametric unseen species model using Euler transformation. TCRdb reran the public reads through fastp at Q25 and MiXCR, keeping productive beta chains. Each CDR3 protein appears once, grouped with its most common genes and DNA. It is TCRdb's table, rather than the study itself, that gives the V and J calls and clone size. The sample yields around 1.1 million distinct CDR3 sequences; around two fifths were counted once. The top ten constitute about an eighth of the sample.

Overall study outcomes, separate from this receptor: Observed TCR beta diversity correlated strongly with the percentage of naive T cells measured by flow cytometry. Estimates of total diversity based on one million sequenced T cells were regarded as lower bounds and as underestimates. Observed TCR beta diversity per million T cells fell roughly linearly with age, and a significant reduction was already apparent by age roughly 40. Donor CMV infection status was unknown, potentially confounding age-related changes in expanded clonotypes. Conclusive comparison of naive and antigen-experienced compartments was prevented by the profiling of bulk unsorted PBMCs. Compared with the aged group, the long-lived group had more naive CD4+ T cells, fewer expanded clones and increased TCR diversity, a pattern suggesting age selection.

Donors were a few dozen systemically healthy Caucasian individuals from Russia aged roughly 6 to 95 years. Each donor gave about 9.2 milliliters of peripheral blood, drawn into EDTA-treated Vacutainer tubes. Ficoll-Paque density-gradient centrifugation was used to isolate PBMCs, with at least 6 million obtained per sample. Total RNA was extracted from PBMCs with Trizol reagent, with at least 6 micrograms obtained per sample. Naive CD45RAhigh/CD27high T cell percentages were measured by flow cytometry on a PBMC aliquot from every donor. The sequencing input was blood. The receptor comes from a man aged 18 to 30 in good health.

Here is the DNA: TGCGCCAGCAGCCTACGATACCCCAGGGCAACTAATGAAAAACTGTTTTTT. This yields the protein CASSLRYPRATNEKLFF. The sequence links TRBV4-3 to TRBJ1-4, and possibly TRBD1, on 5 matching bases. Including the terminal cysteine and phenylalanine, the CDR3 comprises 17 residues. Of all the DNA, just the CDR3 is kept, 51 bases in frame from base 1. V gives up 4 bases and J gives up 0 bases, and the segment between their germline ends measures 15 bases. As encoded in the germline V gene, CDR1 is LGHNA while CDR2 is YSLEER.